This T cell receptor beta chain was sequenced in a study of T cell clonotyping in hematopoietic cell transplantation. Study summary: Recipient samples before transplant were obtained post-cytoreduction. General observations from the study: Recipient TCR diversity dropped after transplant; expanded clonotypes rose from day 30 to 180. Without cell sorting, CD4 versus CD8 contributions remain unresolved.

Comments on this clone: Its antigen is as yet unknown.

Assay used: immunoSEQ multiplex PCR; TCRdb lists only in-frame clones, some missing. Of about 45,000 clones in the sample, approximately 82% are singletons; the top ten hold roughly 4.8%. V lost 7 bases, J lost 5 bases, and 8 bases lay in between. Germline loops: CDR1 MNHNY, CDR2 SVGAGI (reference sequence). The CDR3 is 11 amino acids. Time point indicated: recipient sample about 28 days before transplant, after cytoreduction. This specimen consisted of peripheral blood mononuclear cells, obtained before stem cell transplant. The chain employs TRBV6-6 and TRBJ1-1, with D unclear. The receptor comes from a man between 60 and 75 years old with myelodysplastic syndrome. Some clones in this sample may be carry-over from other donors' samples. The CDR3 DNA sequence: TGTGCCAGCATTGACGGAACTGAAGCTTTCTTT. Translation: CASIDGTEAFF.